The 24 T cell receptor beta chains presented below share a single source sample, sequenced in a study of T cell changes during pregnancy in multiple sclerosis. Assay: immunoSEQ multiplex PCR; the TCRdb copy retains only in-frame clones and omits some. The sample records over 85,000 clones, around nine tenths being singletons. The source was peripheral blood, collected in the second trimester of pregnancy. The origin of the receptors is a female donor in good health, enrolled as a control in a pregnancy study.

This clone was recorded once. V is TRBV6-6 and J is TRBJ2-5, with D possibly being TRBD1 (6 bases). The CDR3 covers 13 residues. Trimming left V 5 bases short and J 5 bases short, with 12 bases between. Germline V gene lookup returns CDR1 MNHNY and CDR2 SVGAGI (reference sequence). The CDR3 spells CASSLRQVETQYF. For the CDR3, the DNA is TGTGCCAGCAGTCTCAGACAGGTGGAGACCCAGTACTTC.

This chain links TRBV5-6 with TRBJ1-1; 8 bases are shared with TRBD1. CDR1 and CDR2 from the germline V gene are SGHDT and YYEEEE. CDR3 length: 16 residues. J was trimmed by 1 base and V by 7 bases; bases with no gene match: 12. CDR3 in amino acids: CASLGQGAFGNTEAFF. As DNA, the CDR3 is TGTGCCAGCTTAGGGCAGGGGGCGTTCGGGAACACTGAAGCTTTCTTT.

The rearrangement links TRBV4-3 to TRBJ2-1, with D unresolved. V lost 0 bases to trimming and J lost 9 bases, with 9 bases between them. The CDR3 is 13 residues long. Per germline, CDR1 LGHNA and CDR2 YSLEER. CDR3 in amino acids: CASSQDRVVEQFF. The CDR3 region has the DNA TGCGCCAGCAGCCAAGATCGGGTAGTTGAGCAGTTCTTC.

The chain links TRBV7-2 to TRBJ2-3; 9 bases match TRBD2. J was trimmed by 6 bases and V by 4 bases; bases with no gene match: 17. Germline-derived CDR1 and CDR2 are SGHTA and FQGNSA. This CDR3 contains 18 residues. The CDR3 region has the DNA TGTGCCAGCAGCTCCCGCTTATCCGCGGGGGGGCTGGGGGATACGCAGTATTTT. Protein sequence: CASSSRLSAGGLGDTQYF.

The rearrangement joins TRBV4-2 to TRBJ2-5; 9 nucleotides align to TRBD2. The length of the CDR3 is 17 residues. The germline CDR1 and CDR2 sequences are LGHNA and YNFKEQ. The V segment lost 1 base and the J segment 6 bases; nucleotides outside the gene matches: 12. The CDR3 here is CASSQGGGGGIIKTQYF. CDR3 nucleotides: TGTGCCAGCAGCCAAGGCGGCGGGGGGGGTATCATTAAGACCCAGTACTTC.

The chain links TRBV19 to TRBJ1-3, with D unresolved. This CDR3 has 17 amino acids. V was pared by 5 bases and J by 3 bases, with 20 bases between. Germline V lookup: CDR1 LNHDA, CDR2 SQIVND (reference sequence). The CDR3 region is CASSRRGSSSSGNTIYF. The DNA of the CDR3 is TGTGCCAGTAGTCGACGTGGGAGCTCTTCCAGTGGAAACACCATATATTTT.

The table lists this clone with a count of one. This chain joins TRBV19 and TRBJ2-7, with D maybe TRBD1 (6 bases). The CDR3 covers 13 residues. The ends were cut back, 6 bases at V and 2 bases at J, with 11 bases in the middle. Per the germline V gene, CDR1 is LNHDA and CDR2 is SQIVND (reference sequence). CDR3 sequence: CASSRDRTYEQYF. The CDR3 DNA reads as TGTGCCAGTAGCCGCGACAGGACCTACGAGCAGTACTTC.

This clone was picked up one time. A read error may produce the germline difference seen at one junction end. The CDR3 DNA reads as TGTGCTAGCAGCCCCGGGGGTGGCACAGATACGCAGTATTTT. It codes for CASSPGGGTDTQYF. The V gene is TRBV7-7, the J gene TRBJ2-3; a weak D match, TRBD2 (6 bases). The CDR3 is 14 residues long. Germline V gene lookup returns CDR1 SSHAT and CDR2 FNYEAQ (reference sequence).

The chain couples TRBV5-4 to TRBJ2-7, with D perhaps matching TRBD1 (5 bases). CDR1 and CDR2 from the germline V gene are SGHNT and YYREEE (reference sequence). V lost 3 bases and J 2 bases, leaving 12 bases between the germline ends. This CDR3 is built from 14 residues. The CDR3 DNA reads TGTGCCAGCAGCTCCGAACAGGTAACCTACGAGCAGTACTTC. It is translated as CASSSEQVTYEQYF.

This rearrangement joins TRBV19 to TRBJ1-2, with D uncertain. V was shortened by 1 base and J by 2 bases, with 11 bases between the two germline ends. The CDR3 has 15 residues. In germline, CDR1 is LNHDA, CDR2 SQIVND (reference sequence). The CDR3 DNA reads TGTGCCAGTAGTATAGGGAGTAGGCGGAACTATGGCTACACCTTC. It codes for CASSIGSRRNYGYTF.

V usage is TRBV27 and J usage is TRBJ2-6, with TRBD2 matching over 14 bases. Losses at the gene ends were 4 bases for V and 2 bases for J; bases not matched to a gene: 1. From germline, CDR1 is MNHEY and CDR2 SMNVEV (reference sequence). The CDR3 runs 17 residues. The CDR3: CASSSTSGRAGANVLTF. The CDR3 DNA reads as TGTGCCAGCAGTTCGACTAGCGGGAGGGCTGGGGCCAACGTCCTGACTTTC.

This chain joins TRBV9 and TRBJ1-2; TRBD1 aligns across 8 bases. The CDR3 has 15 residues. Germline V CDR1 and CDR2: SGDLS, YYNGEE. The junction had 8 bases not matched to a gene; V was cut back by 3 bases and J by 4 bases. The CDR3 DNA follows: TGTGCCAGCAGCGCCCGACAGGGGAACCTCTATGGCTACACCTTC. Residues: CASSARQGNLYGYTF. The full variable domain, in which reference TRBV9 and TRBJ1-2 provide the parts outside the CDR3, is DSGVTQTPKHLITATGQRVTLRCSPRSGDLSVYWYQQSLDQGLQFLIQYYNGEERAKGNILERFSAQQFPDLHSELNLSSLELGDSALYFCASSARQGNLYGYTFGSGTRLTVV.

The chain has TRBV10-1 and TRBJ2-2; 10 bases fit TRBD1. CDR1 is WNHNN and CDR2 is SYGVQD in the germline V gene (reference sequence). With V trimmed by 6 bases and J by 11 bases, 3 bases remained unmatched. This CDR3 spans 12 amino acids. The CDR3 DNA follows: TGCGCCAGCAGAGGGACAGGGGACGAGCTGTTTTTT. Translation: CASRGTGDELFF.

This chain connects TRBV19 to TRBJ1-1; D not certain. Per germline, CDR1 LNHDA and CDR2 SQIVND (reference sequence). The CDR3 has 13 residues. The germline V and J ends were trimmed by 6 bases and 1 base, with 9 bases remaining between them. This CDR3 is CASSGEGNTEAFF. In DNA, the CDR3 is TGTGCCAGTAGCGGGGAGGGGAACACTGAAGCTTTCTTT.

The V gene is TRBV28, the J gene TRBJ1-2; perhaps TRBD1 as D (6 bases). Deletions cut 6 bases from V and 4 bases from J, with 15 bases between. Germline lookup yields CDR1 MDHEN and CDR2 SYDVKM. The CDR3 extends over 14 amino acids. The CDR3 nucleotides read TGTGCCAGCAGCCCTCCGACAGGTGGCTATGGCTACACCTTC. Amino acids: CASSPPTGGYGYTF.

This clone has a handful of counts. This sequence joins TRBV19 and TRBJ1-1; 8 bases map to TRBD1. V gave up 5 bases and J gave up 2 bases; unmatched junction bases: 10. CDR3 length: 16 residues. Germline CDR1 and CDR2: LNHDA and SQIVND (reference sequence). The CDR3 sequence: CASSGRQGSRNTEAFF. CDR3 in DNA: TGTGCCAGTAGTGGGCGACAGGGGAGCCGTAACACTGAAGCTTTCTTT.

DNA of the CDR3: TGTGCCAGCTCACCGGGACAGGGGGTCTATGGCTACACCTTC. As protein: CASSPGQGVYGYTF. The V call is TRBV18, the J call TRBJ1-2, with 11 bases aligning to TRBD1. J was trimmed by 4 bases and V by 3 bases; bases with no gene match: 1. The CDR3 loop spans 14 amino acids. CDR1 KGHSH and CDR2 LQKENI come from the germline V gene.

The rearrangement uses TRBV5-1 and TRBJ2-3; the D gene is possibly TRBD1 (5 bases). This CDR3 comprises 11 residues. The germline gives CDR1 SGHRS, CDR2 YFSETQ. V lost 5 bases and J 5 bases, leaving 6 bases between the germline ends. The CDR3 nucleotides are TGCGCCAGCAGTCAGGGAGATACGCAGTATTTT. Amino acid sequence: CASSQGDTQYF.

This chain uses TRBV28 with TRBJ2-7; a weak D match, TRBD2 (5 bases). V was pared by 2 bases and J by 5 bases, with 7 bases between. Germline values: CDR1 MDHEN, CDR2 SYDVKM. The CDR3 is 12 amino acids. CDR3 nucleotides: TGTGCCAGCAGTTTAGACGGGGACGAGCAGTACTTC. Its translation is CASSLDGDEQYF.

This chain uses TRBV7-8 with TRBJ2-2, with 8 positions matching TRBD2. Germline CDR1 SGHVS, CDR2 FQNEAQ. V gave up 4 bases and J gave up 7 bases; unmatched junction bases: 17. There are 18 residues in the CDR3. CDR3 in amino acids: CASSSLPASGGLGGELFF. The CDR3 DNA sequence: TGTGCCAGCAGCTCTTTGCCAGCCAGCGGGGGTCTTGGCGGGGAGCTGTTTTTT.

The chain is built from TRBV10-1 and TRBJ2-1; D remains ambiguous. The germline V and J ends were trimmed by 3 bases and 2 bases, with 8 bases remaining between them. CDR1 and CDR2 (germline): WNHNN, SYGVQD (reference sequence). The CDR3 extends over 14 amino acids. This chain's CDR3 is CASSDRETYNEQFF. The CDR3 DNA reads TGCGCCAGCAGTGACCGCGAAACCTACAATGAGCAGTTCTTC.

V gene TRBV5-8 combines with J gene TRBJ1-6; tentative D call: TRBD1 (6 bases). Per germline, CDR1 SGHTS and CDR2 YDEGEE. This CDR3 is built from 15 residues. With 4 bases removed from V and 9 bases from J, the gap between germline ends came to 17 bases. Here the CDR3 DNA reads TGTGCCAGCAGCCTAACAGGGTTTTCTGGTTCACCCCTCCACTTT. Amino acid sequence: CASSLTGFSGSPLHF.

The chain has TRBV11-3 and TRBJ2-1; TRBD2 matches at 8 bases. Germline lookup yields CDR1 SGHNT and CDR2 YENEEA. The CDR3 extends over 15 amino acids. V lost 4 bases to trimming and J lost 6 bases; unmatched junction nucleotides: 8. The CDR3 DNA reads as TGTGCCAGCAGCTCTTTAGCGGGATTGGGCAATGAGCAGTTCTTC. It specifies CASSSLAGLGNEQFF.

A single count supports this clone. CDR3 bases: TGCGCCAGCAGCCCCTTCCGAGGGTCTAGAAATGAGCAGTTCTTC. This sequence encodes CASSPFRGSRNEQFF. The V and J genes are TRBV4-3 and TRBJ2-1; possibly TRBD2 for D (5 bases). Germline CDR1 and CDR2: LGHNA and YSLEER. The CDR3 sequence is 15 residues long. V dropped 4 bases and J dropped 7 bases, with 17 bases sitting between them.